The T cell receptor (beta chain) described here comes from a study of cytomegalovirus exposure and HLA in healthy donors. Findings and limits, study-wide: Among TCR beta chains, those listed as cytomegalovirus-associated numbered fewer than 200. Reports showed the classifier diagnosing cytomegalovirus status with high specificity and sensitivity.

CDR3 size: 16 residues. V was pared by 3 bases and J by 6 bases, with 16 bases between. Per the germline V gene, CDR1 is SGDLS and CDR2 is YYNGEE. A note on this clone: The antigen remains unidentified.

The table came from immunoSEQ multiplex PCR; TCRdb's copy has only in-frame clones and leaves some out. The sample yields under 80,000 clones, roughly 94% seen once. The clonotype was recovered from a woman in her late teens or twenties in good health and CMV-seropositive. This chain uses TRBV9 with TRBJ2-6, with D perhaps TRBD2 (7 bases). The sequenced material came from PBMCs. This chain's CDR3 is CASSATGQREANVLTF. The DNA of the CDR3 is TGTGCCAGCAGCGCCACAGGGCAGCGGGAGGCCAACGTCCTGACTTTC. The full variable domain, with the rest looked up from reference TRBV9 and TRBJ2-6, is DSGVTQTPKHLITATGQRVTLRCSPRSGDLSVYWYQQSLDQGLQFLIQYYNGEERAKGNILERFSAQQFPDLHSELNLSSLELGDSALYFCASSATGQREANVLTFGAGSRLTVL.